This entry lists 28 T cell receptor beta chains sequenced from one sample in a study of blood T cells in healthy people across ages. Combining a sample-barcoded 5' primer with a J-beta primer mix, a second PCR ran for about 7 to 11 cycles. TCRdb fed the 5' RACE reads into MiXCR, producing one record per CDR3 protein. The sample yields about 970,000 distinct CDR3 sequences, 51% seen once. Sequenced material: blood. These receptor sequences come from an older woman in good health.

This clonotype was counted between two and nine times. CDR3 DNA: TGCAGCGTTGGAGGGACTAGCAACTACGAGCAGTACTTC. Encoded protein: CSVGGTSNYEQYF. This chain links TRBV29-1 with TRBJ2-5, with 9 positions matching TRBD2. The tail of the sequence fits TRBJ2-7 better, so the J call may be wrong. Germline-derived CDR1 and CDR2 are SQVTM and ANQGSEA. The CDR3 covers 13 residues.

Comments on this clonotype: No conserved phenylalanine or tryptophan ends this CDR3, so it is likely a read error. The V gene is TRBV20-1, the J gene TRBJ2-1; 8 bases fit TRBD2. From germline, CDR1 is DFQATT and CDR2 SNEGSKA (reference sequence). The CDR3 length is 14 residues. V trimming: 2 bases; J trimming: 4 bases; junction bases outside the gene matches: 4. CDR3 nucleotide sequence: TGCAGTGCTAGACTGGGCGGGGGGTACAATGAGCAGTTCTTA. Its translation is CSARLGGGYNEQFL.

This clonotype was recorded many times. The CDR3 reads CSASSYEQYF. DNA of the CDR3: TGCAGTGCTAGCAGCTACGAGCAGTACTTC. The chain uses TRBV20-1 and TRBJ2-7; D gene uncertain. V dropped 3 bases and J dropped 3 bases, with 3 bases sitting between them. CDR3 length equals 10 residues. Germline V gene sequence: CDR1 DFQATT, CDR2 SNEGSKA (reference sequence).

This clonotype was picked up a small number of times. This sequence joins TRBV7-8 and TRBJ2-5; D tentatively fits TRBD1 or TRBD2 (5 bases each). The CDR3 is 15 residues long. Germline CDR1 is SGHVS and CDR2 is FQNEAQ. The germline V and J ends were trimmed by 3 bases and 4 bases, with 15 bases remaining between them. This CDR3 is CASSLIGPGGETQYF. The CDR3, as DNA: TGTGCCAGCAGCTTGATTGGGCCTGGGGGAGAGACCCAGTACTTC.

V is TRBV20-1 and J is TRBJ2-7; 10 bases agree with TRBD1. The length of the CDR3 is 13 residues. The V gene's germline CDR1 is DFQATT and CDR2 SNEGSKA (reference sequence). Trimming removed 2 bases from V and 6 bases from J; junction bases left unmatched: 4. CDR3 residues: CSARPDRGGEQYF. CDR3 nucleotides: TGCAGTGCTAGACCGGACAGGGGGGGCGAGCAGTACTTC.

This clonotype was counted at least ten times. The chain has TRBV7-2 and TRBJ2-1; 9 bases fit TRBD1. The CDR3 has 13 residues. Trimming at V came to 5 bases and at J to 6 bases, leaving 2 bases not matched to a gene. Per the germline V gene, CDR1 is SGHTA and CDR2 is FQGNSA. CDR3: CASSRDRVNEQFF. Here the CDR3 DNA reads TGTGCCAGCAGCCGGGACAGGGTCAATGAGCAGTTCTTC.

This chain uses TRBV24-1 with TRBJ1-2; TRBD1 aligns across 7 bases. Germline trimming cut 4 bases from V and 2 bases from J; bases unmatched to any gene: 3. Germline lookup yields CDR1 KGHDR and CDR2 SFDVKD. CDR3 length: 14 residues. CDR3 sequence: CATSETGRNYGYTF. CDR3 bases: TGTGCCACCAGTGAGACAGGGAGAAACTATGGCTACACCTTC.

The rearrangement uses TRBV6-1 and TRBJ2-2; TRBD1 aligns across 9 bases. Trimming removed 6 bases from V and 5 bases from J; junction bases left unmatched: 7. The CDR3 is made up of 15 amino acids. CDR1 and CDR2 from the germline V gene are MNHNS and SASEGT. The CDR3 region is CASRAGTGLTGELFF. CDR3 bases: TGTGCCAGCAGGGCCGGGACAGGGCTTACCGGGGAGCTGTTTTTT.

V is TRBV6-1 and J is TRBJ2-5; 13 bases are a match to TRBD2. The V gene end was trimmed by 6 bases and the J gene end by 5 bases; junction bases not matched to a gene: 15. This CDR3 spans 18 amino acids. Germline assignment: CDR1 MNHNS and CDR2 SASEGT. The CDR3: CASSRYPRLAGGRETQYF. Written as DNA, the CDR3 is TGTGCCAGCAGCCGATACCCCAGACTAGCGGGAGGTCGGGAGACCCAGTACTTC.

The DNA of the CDR3 is TGCGCCAGCTCGATTTTGGCTAGCGGAGCCAATGAGCAGTTCTTC. Protein sequence: CASSILASGANEQFF. The gene calls are TRBV5-1 and TRBJ2-1; 7 nucleotides match TRBD2. This CDR3 contains 15 residues. V dropped 7 bases and J dropped 6; count of bases not matched to a gene: 13. Germline loops: CDR1 SGHRS, CDR2 YFSETQ.

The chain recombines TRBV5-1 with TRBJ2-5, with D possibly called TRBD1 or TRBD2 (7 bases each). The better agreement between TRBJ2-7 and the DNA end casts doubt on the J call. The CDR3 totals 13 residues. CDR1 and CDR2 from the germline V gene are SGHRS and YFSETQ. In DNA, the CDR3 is TGCGCCAGCAGCGGGGGGGACAGCTACGAGCAGTACTTC. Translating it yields CASSGGDSYEQYF.

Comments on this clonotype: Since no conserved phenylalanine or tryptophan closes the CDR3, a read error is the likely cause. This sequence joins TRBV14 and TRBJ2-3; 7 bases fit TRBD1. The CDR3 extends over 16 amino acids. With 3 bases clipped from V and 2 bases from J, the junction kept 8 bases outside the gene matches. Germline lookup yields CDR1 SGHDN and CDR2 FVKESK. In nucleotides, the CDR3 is TGTGCCAGCAGCCATTCGACAGGGCGTCTCACAGATACGCAGTATTAT. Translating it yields CASSHSTGRLTDTQYY.

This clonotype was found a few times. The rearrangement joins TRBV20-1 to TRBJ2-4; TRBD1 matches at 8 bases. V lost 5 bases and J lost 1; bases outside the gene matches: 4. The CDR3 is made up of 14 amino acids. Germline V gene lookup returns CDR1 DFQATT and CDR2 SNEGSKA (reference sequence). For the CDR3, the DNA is TGCAGTGCTTCCCAGGGGGCGGCCAAAAACATTCAGTACTTC. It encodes CSASQGAAKNIQYF.

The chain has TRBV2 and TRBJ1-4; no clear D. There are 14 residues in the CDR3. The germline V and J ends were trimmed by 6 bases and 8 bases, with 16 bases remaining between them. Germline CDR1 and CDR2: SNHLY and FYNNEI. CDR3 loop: CASSRERKTEKLFF. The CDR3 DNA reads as TGTGCCAGCAGCCGCGAAAGAAAGACGGAAAAACTGTTTTTT. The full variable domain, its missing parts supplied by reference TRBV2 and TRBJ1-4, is EPEVTQTPSHQVTQMGQEVILRCVPISNHLYFYWYRQILGQKVEFLVSFYNNEISEKSEIFDDQFSVERPDGSNFTLKIRSTKLEDSAMYFCASSRERKTEKLFFGSGTQLSVL.

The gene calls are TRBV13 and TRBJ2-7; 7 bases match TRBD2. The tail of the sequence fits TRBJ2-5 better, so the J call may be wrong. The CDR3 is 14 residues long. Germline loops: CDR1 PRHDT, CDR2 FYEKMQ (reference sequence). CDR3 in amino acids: CASSFPLGGETQYF. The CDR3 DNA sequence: TGTGCCAGCAGCTTCCCTCTGGGGGGGGAGACCCAGTACTTC.

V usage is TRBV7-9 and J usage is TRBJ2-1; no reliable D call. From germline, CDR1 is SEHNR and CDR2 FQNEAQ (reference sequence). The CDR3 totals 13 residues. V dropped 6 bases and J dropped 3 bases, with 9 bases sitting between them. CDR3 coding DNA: TGTGCCAGCAGTCAGTACGGCTACAATGAGCAGTTCTTC. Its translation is CASSQYGYNEQFF.

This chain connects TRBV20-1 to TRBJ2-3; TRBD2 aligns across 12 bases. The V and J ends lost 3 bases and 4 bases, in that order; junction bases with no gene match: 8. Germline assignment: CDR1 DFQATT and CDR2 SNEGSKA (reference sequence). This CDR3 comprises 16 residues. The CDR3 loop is CSASGLAGRSPDTQYF. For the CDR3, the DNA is TGCAGTGCTAGTGGACTAGCGGGACGTTCTCCAGATACGCAGTATTTT.

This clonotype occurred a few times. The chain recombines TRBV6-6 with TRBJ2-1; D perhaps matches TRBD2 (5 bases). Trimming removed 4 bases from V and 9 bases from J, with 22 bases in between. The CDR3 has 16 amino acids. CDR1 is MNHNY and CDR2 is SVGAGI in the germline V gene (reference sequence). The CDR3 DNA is TGTGCCAGCAGTTCGGGGTGGGGTGGCCCGTACGGTGAGCAGTTCTTC. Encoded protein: CASSSGWGGPYGEQFF.

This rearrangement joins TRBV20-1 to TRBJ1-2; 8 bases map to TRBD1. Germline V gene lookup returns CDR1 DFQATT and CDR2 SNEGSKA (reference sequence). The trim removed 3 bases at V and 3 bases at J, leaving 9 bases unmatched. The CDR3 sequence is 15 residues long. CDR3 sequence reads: CSASPQGAAYYGYTF. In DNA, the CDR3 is TGCAGTGCTAGTCCTCAGGGGGCGGCCTACTATGGCTACACCTTC.

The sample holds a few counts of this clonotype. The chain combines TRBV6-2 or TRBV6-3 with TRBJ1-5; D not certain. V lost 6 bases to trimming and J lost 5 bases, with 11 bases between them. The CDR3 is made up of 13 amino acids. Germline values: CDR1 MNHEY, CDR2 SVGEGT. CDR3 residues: CASSFDVYQPQHF. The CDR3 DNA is TGTGCCAGCAGCTTCGACGTCTATCAGCCCCAGCATTTT.

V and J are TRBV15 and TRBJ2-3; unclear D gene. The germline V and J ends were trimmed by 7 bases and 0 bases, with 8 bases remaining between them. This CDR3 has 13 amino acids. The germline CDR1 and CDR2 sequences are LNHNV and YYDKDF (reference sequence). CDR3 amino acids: CATKGRSTDTQYF. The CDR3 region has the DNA TGTGCCACCAAGGGCAGAAGCACAGATACGCAGTATTTT. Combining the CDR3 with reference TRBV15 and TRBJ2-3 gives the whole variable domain DAMVIQNPRYQVTQFGKPVTLSCSQTLNHNVMYWYQQKSSQAPKLLFHYYDKDFNNEADTPDNFQSRRPNTSFCFLDIRSPGLGDTAMYLCATKGRSTDTQYFGPGTRLTVL.

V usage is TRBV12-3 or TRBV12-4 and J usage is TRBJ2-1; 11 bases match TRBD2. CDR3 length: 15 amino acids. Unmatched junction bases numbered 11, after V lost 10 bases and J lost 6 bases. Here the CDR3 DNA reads TGTGCCAACAGCTTTGGGACTAGCGGTACCAATGAGCAGTTCTTC. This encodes CANSFGTSGTNEQFF.

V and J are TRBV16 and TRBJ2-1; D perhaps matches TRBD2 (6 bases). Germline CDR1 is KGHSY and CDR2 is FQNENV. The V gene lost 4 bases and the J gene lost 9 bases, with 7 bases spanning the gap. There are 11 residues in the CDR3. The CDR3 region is CASSRGVEQFF. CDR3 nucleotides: TGTGCCAGCAGCCGGGGGGTTGAGCAGTTCTTC.

CDR3 amino acids: CASSLIPGQGNEKLFF. In DNA form, the CDR3 reads TGCGCCAGCAGCTTGATCCCGGGACAGGGAAATGAAAAACTGTTTTTT. The chain combines TRBV5-1 with TRBJ1-4, with 9 bases lining up with TRBD1. J gave up 5 bases and V 1 base, and 6 bases lay outside the gene matches. Germline V gene sequence: CDR1 SGHRS, CDR2 YFSETQ. This CDR3 is 16 amino acids long.

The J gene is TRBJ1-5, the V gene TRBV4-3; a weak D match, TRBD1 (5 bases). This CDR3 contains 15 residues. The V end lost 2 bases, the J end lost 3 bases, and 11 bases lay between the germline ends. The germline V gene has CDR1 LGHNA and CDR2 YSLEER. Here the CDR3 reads CASSQTLGTNQPQHF. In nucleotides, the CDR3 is TGCGCCAGCAGCCAAACCCTAGGGACCAATCAGCCCCAGCATTTT.

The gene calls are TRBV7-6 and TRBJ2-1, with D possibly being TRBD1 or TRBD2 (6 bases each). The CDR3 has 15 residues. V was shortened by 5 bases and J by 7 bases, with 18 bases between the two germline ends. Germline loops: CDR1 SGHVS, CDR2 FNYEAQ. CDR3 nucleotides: TGTGCCAGCAGCCAGGGGCCTTCCCGGGGGAATGAGCAGTTCTTC. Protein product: CASSQGPSRGNEQFF.

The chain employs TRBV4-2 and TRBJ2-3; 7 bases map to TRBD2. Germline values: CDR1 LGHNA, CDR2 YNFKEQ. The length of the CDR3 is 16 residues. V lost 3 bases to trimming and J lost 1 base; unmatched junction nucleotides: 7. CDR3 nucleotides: TGTGCCAGCAGCCACGCAGTGAGCGGGGGCACAGATACGCAGTATTTT. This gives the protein CASSHAVSGGTDTQYF.

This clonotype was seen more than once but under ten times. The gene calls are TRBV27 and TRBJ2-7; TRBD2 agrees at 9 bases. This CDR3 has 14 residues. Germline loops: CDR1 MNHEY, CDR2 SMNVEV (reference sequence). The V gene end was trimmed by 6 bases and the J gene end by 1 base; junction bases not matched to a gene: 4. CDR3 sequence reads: CASRLSGGSYEQYF. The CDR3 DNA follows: TGTGCCAGCAGGCTTAGCGGGGGATCCTACGAGCAGTACTTC.